The clone carrying this TCR beta chain was found many times. The data stem from a study of blood T cells in healthy people across ages. The sample, 9 to 10 milliliters of peripheral blood, was drawn from each donor. The authors ran a second PCR of 7 to 11 cycles using a sample-barcoded 5' primer and a J-beta primer mix. Each cDNA molecule carried a tag from a template-switch adaptor that contained 12 random nucleotides. Researchers report that each sample yielded at least 2.5 million CDR3-containing paired-end reads. MiXCR, applied by TCRdb to the 5' RACE reads, yields one record per CDR3 protein. The data contain around 870,000 distinct CDR3 sequences, around 26% of them singletons. The CDR3 extends over 16 amino acids. V gave up 3 bases and J gave up 9 bases; unmatched junction bases: 11.

This chain uses TRBV12-3 or TRBV12-4 with TRBJ1-6; 7 positions agree with TRBD1. The clonotype was recovered from a woman over 75 in good health. Material for sequencing was blood. CDR3: CASSLSTGTVSSPLHF. The CDR3 DNA reads as TGTGCCAGCAGTTTGAGTACGGGGACAGTGTCTTCACCCCTCCACTTT.